These 24 T cell receptor beta chains originate from one sample sequenced in a study of T cell responses to AZD1222 COVID-19 vaccine. Assay: immunoSEQ multiplex PCR; the TCRdb copy retains only in-frame clones and omits some. The data contain more than 150,000 clones, over 80% of them seen just once; the ten biggest clones take up about 10%. Sample: peripheral blood, taken on day 0 of AZD1222 vaccination. These TCRs come from an adult in good health.

The chain combines TRBV25-1 with TRBJ2-3, with D possibly being TRBD1 (5 bases). Germline CDR1 and CDR2: MGHDK and SYGVNS. The CDR3 loop spans 15 amino acids. The V end was cut by 4 bases, the J end by 6 bases, with 17 bases between. The CDR3 loop is CASSVQGPKRDTQYF. For the CDR3, the DNA is TGTGCCAGCAGTGTCCAGGGTCCTAAGAGGGATACGCAGTATTTT.

The chain carries TRBV9 and TRBJ1-1, with a possible D match to TRBD1 (5 bases). V lost 0 bases, J lost 6 bases, and 9 bases lay in between. There are 13 residues in the CDR3. The germline V gene encodes CDR1 SGDLS and CDR2 YYNGEE. This CDR3 is CASSVGGGAEAFF. CDR3 DNA: TGTGCCAGCAGCGTAGGGGGAGGGGCTGAAGCTTTCTTT. The full variable domain, in which reference TRBV9 and TRBJ1-1 provide the parts outside the CDR3, is DSGVTQTPKHLITATGQRVTLRCSPRSGDLSVYWYQQSLDQGLQFLIQYYNGEERAKGNILERFSAQQFPDLHSELNLSSLELGDSALYFCASSVGGGAEAFFGQGTRLTVV.

This chain joins TRBV13 and TRBJ1-2; D is perhaps TRBD1 (6 bases). CDR1 and CDR2 (germline): PRHDT, FYEKMQ (reference sequence). V was shortened by 4 bases and J by 3 bases, with 15 bases between the two germline ends. The CDR3 has 15 residues. The CDR3 loop reads CASSSWDKLYYGYTF. CDR3 coding DNA: TGTGCCAGCAGCTCCTGGGACAAGCTCTACTATGGCTACACCTTC. The variable domain in full, completed from reference TRBV13 and TRBJ1-2, reads AAGVIQSPRHLIKEKRETATLKCYPIPRHDTVYWYQQGPGQDPQFLISFYEKMQSDKGSIPDRFSAQQFSDYHSELNMSSLELGDSALYFCASSSWDKLYYGYTFGSGTRLTVV.

The chain is built from TRBV14 and TRBJ2-5; D is unresolved. From germline, CDR1 is SGHDN and CDR2 FVKESK. Trimming cost V 3 bases and J 1 base, with 12 bases left between them. This CDR3 has 15 residues. The DNA for the CDR3 is TGTGCCAGCAGCCAGAGACGAGGCGGCCAAGAGACCCAGTACTTC. Translating it yields CASSQRRGGQETQYF.

This clone appeared many times. DNA of the CDR3: TGTGCCAGCAGTGAAATAGGTTTGAACACTGAAGCTTTCTTT. This encodes CASSEIGLNTEAFF. The chain has TRBV2 and TRBJ1-1; D ambiguous. This CDR3 region has 14 residues. V was shortened by 2 bases and J by 0 bases, with 7 bases between the two germline ends. Germline CDR1 SNHLY, CDR2 FYNNEI.

This clone has just a few counts. The chain recombines TRBV5-6 with TRBJ1-1; D remains unclear. CDR3 length: 15 residues. Looked up from germline, CDR1 is SGHDT and CDR2 is YYEEEE. V lost 0 bases to trimming and J lost 1 base, with 10 bases between them. The CDR3 sequence: CASSLAWVANTEAFF. DNA for the CDR3: TGTGCCAGCAGCTTGGCCTGGGTCGCGAACACTGAAGCTTTCTTT.

The sample holds a few counts of this clone. This rearrangement joins TRBV5-5 to TRBJ2-1; a possible D gene is TRBD1 (6 bases). Trimming pared 0 bases from V and 7 bases from J, leaving 20 bases between. The germline V gene has CDR1 SGHKS and CDR2 YYEKEE (reference sequence). CDR3 size: 17 residues. The CDR3 sequence: CASSLEGSTGYGNEQFF. The CDR3 coding sequence is TGTGCCAGCAGCTTGGAAGGTTCAACAGGGTACGGGAATGAGCAGTTCTTC.

This clone was seen a single time. The genes are TRBV24-1 and TRBJ2-1, with TRBD1 matching over 9 bases. The V gene end was trimmed by 4 bases and the J gene end by 6 bases; junction bases not matched to a gene: 9. CDR3 length: 16 residues. Per the germline V gene, CDR1 is KGHDR and CDR2 is SFDVKD. In nucleotides, the CDR3 is TGTGCCACCAGTGACGCCGGGACAGGGAATCCCAATGAGCAGTTCTTC. This encodes CATSDAGTGNPNEQFF.

DNA of the CDR3: TGCGCCAGCAGCTTAAAAGGGGGCGCGGATGGCTACACCTTC. Translation gives CASSLKGGADGYTF. This chain joins TRBV5-1 and TRBJ1-2; 7 nucleotides line up with TRBD1. The CDR3 runs to 14 residues. The germline CDR1 and CDR2 sequences are SGHRS and YFSETQ. V lost 2 bases, J lost 6 bases, and 7 bases stayed unmatched. Variable domain in full (rest from reference TRBV5-1 and TRBJ1-2): KAGVTQTPRYLIKTRGQQVTLSCSPISGHRSVSWYQQTPGQGLQFLFEYFSETQRNKGNFPGRFSGRQFSNSRSEMNVSTLELGDSALYLCASSLKGGADGYTFGSGTRLTVV.

This chain joins TRBV5-4 and TRBJ1-1, with TRBD1 matching over 9 bases. CDR3 length: 14 amino acids. Trimming removed 4 bases from V and 1 base from J; junction bases left unmatched: 2. Germline lookup yields CDR1 SGHNT and CDR2 YYREEE (reference sequence). The chain's CDR3 is CASSPGQGNTEAFF. The CDR3 DNA is TGTGCCAGCAGCCCGGGACAGGGGAACACTGAAGCTTTCTTT. Variable domain in full (rest from reference TRBV5-4 and TRBJ1-1): ETGVTQSPTHLIKTRGQQVTLRCSSQSGHNTVSWYQQALGQGPQFIFQYYREEENGRGNFPPRFSGLQFPNYSSELNVNALELDDSALYLCASSPGQGNTEAFFGQGTRLTVV.

This clone was recorded a few times. V and J are TRBV5-4 and TRBJ2-2; D unclear. Trimming removed 4 bases at V and 7 bases at J, with 23 bases between. This CDR3 has 17 amino acids. CDR1 is SGHNT, CDR2 YYREEE, per germline (reference sequence). This CDR3 is CASSPTPDSTFGGELFF. CDR3 nucleotide sequence: TGTGCCAGCAGCCCCACTCCAGACTCGACCTTTGGCGGGGAGCTGTTTTTT.

The chain uses TRBV19 and TRBJ1-5; perhaps TRBD1 as D (6 bases). CDR1 LNHDA and CDR2 SQIVND come from the germline V gene (reference sequence). The CDR3 covers 17 residues. V lost 3 bases to trimming and J lost 4 bases, with 19 bases between them. The CDR3 DNA is TGTGCCAGTAGTATCATCAGGGGCCCCGTCGGGAATCAGCCCCAGCATTTT. This codes for CASSIIRGPVGNQPQHF.

V is TRBV30 and J is TRBJ2-1; 12 bases are a match to TRBD1. Trimming at V came to 7 bases and at J to 10 bases, leaving 14 bases not matched to a gene. The CDR3 is 15 residues long. Germline CDR1 reads GTSNPN; CDR2 reads SVGIG (reference sequence). This chain's CDR3 is CASAHPGQGAWEQFF. The CDR3 region has the DNA TGTGCCTCCGCACACCCGGGACAGGGGGCATGGGAGCAGTTCTTC.

This clone appeared a single time. The chain has TRBV11-2 and TRBJ1-1; D is possibly TRBD1 (5 bases). Germline CDR1 reads SGHAT; CDR2 reads FQNNGV. Trimming removed 1 base at V and 1 base at J, with 10 bases between. This CDR3 contains 15 residues. The CDR3 DNA follows: TGTGCCAGCAGCTTAGCATTCCAGGGGAACACTGAAGCTTTCTTT. Protein sequence: CASSLAFQGNTEAFF.

The V call is TRBV4-1, the J call TRBJ1-2; 8 nucleotides line up with TRBD1. CDR3 length: 14 residues. Germline loops: CDR1 MGHRA, CDR2 YSYEKL. The ends lost 4 bases at V and 8 bases at J; junction bases unmatched: 9. CDR3 protein: CASSPGQGSEGYTF. CDR3 nucleotides: TGCGCCAGCAGCCCTGGACAGGGATCCGAAGGCTACACCTTC.

This clone showed up just once. The V gene is TRBV24-1, the J gene TRBJ1-5, with D perhaps matching TRBD1 (5 bases). Germline assignment: CDR1 KGHDR and CDR2 SFDVKD. The CDR3 is 14 amino acids. V lost 4 bases and J 4 bases, leaving 10 bases between the germline ends. Written as DNA, the CDR3 is TGTGCCACCAGTGAGACGGGACTTAATCAGCCCCAGCATTTT. Protein product: CATSETGLNQPQHF.

This chain links TRBV7-8 with TRBJ2-2, with 10 positions matching TRBD2. CDR3 length: 17 amino acids. V lost 2 bases to trimming and J lost 4 bases; unmatched junction nucleotides: 7. From germline, CDR1 is SGHVS and CDR2 FQNEAQ. The DNA for the CDR3 is TGTGCCAGCAGCTTAATCGGACTAGCGGCGAGCACCGGGGAGCTGTTTTTT. Protein sequence: CASSLIGLAASTGELFF.

The chain recombines TRBV4-1 with TRBJ1-1, with 9 bases aligning to TRBD1. Unmatched junction bases numbered 1, after V lost 4 bases and J lost 4 bases. This CDR3 spans 13 amino acids. CDR1 and CDR2 from the germline V gene are MGHRA and YSYEKL. CDR3 protein: CASSRTGATEAFF. The CDR3 coding sequence is TGCGCCAGCAGCCGGACAGGGGCCACTGAAGCTTTCTTT.

The chain employs TRBV19 and TRBJ2-5; D is perhaps TRBD1 (6 bases). This CDR3 has 15 amino acids. V lost 4 bases and J 3 bases, leaving 15 bases between the germline ends. In germline, CDR1 is LNHDA, CDR2 SQIVND (reference sequence). The CDR3 bases are TGTGCCAGTAGTAAATTACAGGGTCTGGAAGAGACCCAGTACTTC. Translated, it gives CASSKLQGLEETQYF.

The chain carries TRBV19 and TRBJ2-1; unclear D gene. Per germline, CDR1 LNHDA and CDR2 SQIVND (reference sequence). This CDR3 contains 11 residues. The V end was cut by 3 bases, the J end by 8 bases, with 5 bases between. CDR3 in amino acids: CASSIRDEQFF. CDR3 DNA: TGTGCCAGTAGTATCAGAGATGAGCAGTTCTTC.

This chain uses TRBV4-1 with TRBJ1-2; D perhaps matches TRBD1 (5 bases). The CDR3 has 17 amino acids. Trimming cost V 1 base and J 2 bases, with 17 bases left between them. Germline CDR1 reads MGHRA; CDR2 reads YSYEKL. CDR3 in amino acids: CASSQASAGSGNYGYTF. In DNA form, the CDR3 reads TGCGCCAGCAGCCAAGCATCGGCCGGGTCAGGGAACTATGGCTACACCTTC.

The chain is built from TRBV3-1 (or the pseudogene TRBV3-2) and TRBJ1-2; possibly TRBD1 for D (6 bases). V was shortened by 1 base and J by 6 bases, with 12 bases between the two germline ends. Germline V gene data show CDR1 as LGHDT and CDR2 as YNNKEL (reference sequence). The CDR3 is made up of 14 amino acids. CDR3 bases: TGTGCCAGCAGCCAAGGCGTACAGGGTCATGGCTACACCTTC. It specifies CASSQGVQGHGYTF.

The rearrangement links TRBV7-9 to TRBJ2-2; 7 bases agree with TRBD1. V shed 5 bases and J 6 bases; nucleotides not matched to a gene: 9. The germline CDR1 and CDR2 sequences are SEHNR and FQNEAQ (reference sequence). The CDR3 is 15 amino acids. This CDR3 reads CASSPTGPEPGELFF. CDR3 DNA: TGTGCCAGCAGCCCGACAGGGCCAGAACCCGGGGAGCTGTTTTTT.

The chain recombines TRBV4-3 with TRBJ1-1; D remains unclear. Trimming took off 5 bases at V and 3 bases at J, with 13 bases between the two ends. This CDR3 has 14 residues. Germline lookup yields CDR1 LGHNA and CDR2 YSLEER. The CDR3 loop is CASSVQTGDTEAFF. The CDR3 region has the DNA TGCGCCAGCAGCGTGCAGACGGGCGACACTGAAGCTTTCTTT.